This T cell receptor beta chain was recorded in a study of blood T cell repertoires in COVID-19. The trim removed 1 base at V and 1 base at J, leaving 6 bases unmatched. The germline V gene encodes CDR1 SNHLY and CDR2 FYNNEI. This CDR3 is 17 amino acids long. The method was immunoSEQ multiplex PCR; TCRdb's version includes in-frame clones alone and lacks a portion of them. This repertoire shows 350,000 to 400,000 clones, more than 75% found once; its top ten account for roughly 1.2%. The study drew participants aged about 18 to 89 years from roughly 25 US areas. Participants' reported clinical history set cohort assignment.

The chain is built from TRBV2 and TRBJ2-1, with 8 bases that match TRBD2. Sequenced: PBMCs or T cells enriched from blood (not recorded which). The TCR originated in a woman aged 18-30 years who had recovered from COVID-19. The CDR3 loop reads CASSEEGSGVSYNEQFF. The CDR3 DNA reads as TGTGCCAGCAGTGAAGAGGGTAGCGGGGTTTCCTACAATGAGCAGTTCTTC.